These 20 T cell receptor beta chains were sequenced from one sample in a study of blood T cells in healthy people across ages. Sample-barcoded 5' priming and a J-beta primer mix drove a second PCR of roughly 7 to 11 cycles. TCRdb reanalysed the 5' RACE reads using MiXCR and keeps one entry per CDR3 protein. The table has hundreds of thousands of distinct CDR3 sequences, around three fifths seen once. The specimen was blood. These receptors were obtained from a man in his forties or fifties in good health.

The rearrangement uses TRBV7-2 and TRBJ2-1; a weak D match, TRBD1 (6 bases). CDR3 length: 12 residues. V lost 5 bases and J lost 13, with 15 bases in between. The germline CDR1 and CDR2 sequences are SGHTA and FQGNSA. The CDR3 sequence: CASSPRGETQFF. The DNA for the CDR3 is TGTGCCAGCAGCCCCAGGGGTGAGACCCAGTTCTTC.

The chain links TRBV11-2 to TRBJ1-4; 8 bases fit TRBD1. V dropped 4 bases and J dropped 4; count of bases not matched to a gene: 8. CDR1 and CDR2 (germline): SGHAT, FQNNGV. The CDR3 consists of 16 residues. The CDR3 bases are TGTGCCAGCAGCTCGGCACCACAGGGGGGTAATGAAAAACTGTTTTTT. Its protein product is CASSSAPQGGNEKLFF.

The rearrangement links TRBV12-3 or TRBV12-4 to TRBJ2-1, with TRBD2 as a possible D gene (5 bases). The CDR3 contains 13 residues. Between the trimmed V and J ends, which lost 0 bases and 10 bases, there was a span of 10 bases. The chain's CDR3 is CASSLALRLEQFF. CDR3 in DNA: TGTGCCAGCAGTTTAGCCCTTAGACTAGAGCAGTTCTTC.

This rearrangement joins TRBV4-1 to TRBJ1-1, with D maybe TRBD1 (5 bases). The length of the CDR3 is 13 residues. V lost 3 bases and J 8 bases, leaving 13 bases between the germline ends. Germline V gene sequence: CDR1 MGHRA, CDR2 YSYEKL. CDR3 loop: CASSHHGGAEAFF. CDR3 in DNA: TGCGCCAGCAGCCACCACGGGGGAGCCGAAGCTTTCTTT.

The rearrangement uses TRBV7-4 and TRBJ1-4; TRBD1 is a possible D gene (6 bases). Germline CDR1 reads SGHVT; CDR2 reads SQSDAQ. V was shortened by 5 bases and J by 5 bases, with 12 bases between the two germline ends. CDR3 length: 14 amino acids. The CDR3 protein is CASSPQGSNEKLFF. For the CDR3, the DNA is TGTGCCAGCAGCCCACAGGGCTCAAATGAAAAACTGTTTTTT.

This clonotype was counted a few times. The rearrangement uses TRBV24-1 and TRBJ1-2; D is undetermined. V was clipped by 3 bases and J by 0 bases, with 7 bases between them. Germline CDR1 and CDR2: KGHDR and SFDVKD. The CDR3 covers 14 residues. The CDR3 sequence is CATSDDTANYGYTF. DNA of the CDR3: TGTGCCACCAGTGATGATACAGCTAACTATGGCTACACCTTC.

V usage is TRBV5-1 and J usage is TRBJ2-6; no definite D call. Trimming took 4 bases from V and 0 from J, leaving 11 bases between them. The length of the CDR3 is 16 residues. CDR1 is SGHRS, CDR2 YFSETQ, per germline. Here the CDR3 DNA reads TGCGCCAGCAGCCGTGACGGAAGCTCTGGGGCCAACGTCCTGACTTTC. Its protein product is CASSRDGSSGANVLTF.

The rearrangement joins TRBV16 to TRBJ1-2; D possibly corresponds to TRBD1 (5 bases). The CDR3 totals 15 residues. The V gene's germline CDR1 is KGHSY and CDR2 FQNENV. V was shortened by 0 bases and J by 2 bases, with 10 bases between the two germline ends. This CDR3 reads CASSQSNAGNYGYTF. CDR3 coding DNA: TGTGCCAGCAGCCAATCAAACGCAGGGAACTATGGCTACACCTTC.

The chain recombines TRBV4-3 with TRBJ2-2, with D hard to call. The CDR3 totals 15 residues. Germline V gene lookup returns CDR1 LGHNA and CDR2 YSLEER. Trimming shortened V by 1 base and J by 7 bases, and 13 bases separated the two germline ends. In DNA form, the CDR3 reads TGCGCCAGCAGCCAAGTAGGCCCGCAGGTCGGGGAGCTGTTTTTT. It encodes CASSQVGPQVGELFF.

The V call is TRBV7-2, the J call TRBJ1-6; D not certain. The CDR3 length is 15 residues. CDR1 is SGHTA and CDR2 is FQGNSA in the germline V gene. V lost 4 bases, J lost 9 bases, and 16 bases lay in between. CDR3 amino acids: CASSYEVAESSPLHF. The CDR3, as DNA: TGTGCCAGCAGCTATGAGGTGGCAGAGAGTTCACCCCTCCACTTT.

This clonotype appeared a few times. V is TRBV5-1 and J is TRBJ2-7; D is ambiguous. The V end lost 1 base, the J end lost 7 bases, and 3 bases lay between the germline ends. The CDR3 contains 10 residues. Germline assignment: CDR1 SGHRS and CDR2 YFSETQ. The CDR3 nucleotides read TGCGCCAGCAGCTTGTGTGAGCAGTACTTC. Translated: CASSLCEQYF.

A few counts support this clonotype. The gene calls are TRBV29-1 and TRBJ2-7, with 12 nucleotides matching TRBD1. Looked up from germline, CDR1 is SQVTM and CDR2 is ANQGSEA. The CDR3 runs 17 residues. Trimming took 5 bases from V and 4 from J; bases not matched to a gene: 15. The CDR3 DNA reads as TGCAGCGTTCCCGGGACAGGGGGCGTCGGAGCCCATTACGAGCAGTACTTC. Residues: CSVPGTGGVGAHYEQYF.

The chain is built from TRBV20-1 and TRBJ2-4; perhaps TRBD2 as D (6 bases). CDR1 is DFQATT and CDR2 is SNEGSKA in the germline V gene (reference sequence). Trimming shortened V by 4 bases and J by 6 bases, and 16 bases separated the two germline ends. CDR3 length equals 14 residues. CDR3 bases: TGCAGTGCTAAAAATCTTCAGGGACTAAACATTCAGTACTTC. Residues: CSAKNLQGLNIQYF.

This chain joins TRBV20-1 and TRBJ2-4, with 12 bases aligning to TRBD2. Looked up from germline, CDR1 is DFQATT and CDR2 is SNEGSKA (reference sequence). The trim removed 8 bases at V and 3 bases at J, leaving 14 bases unmatched. The CDR3 has 17 residues. Written as DNA, the CDR3 is TGCAGTTTCCCCGGGACTAGCGGGCCGGGAGGCAAAAACATTCAGTACTTC. Its translation is CSFPGTSGPGGKNIQYF.

V usage is TRBV5-6 and J usage is TRBJ2-1; TRBD1 matches at 7 bases. V trimming: 4 bases; J trimming: 4 bases; junction bases outside the gene matches: 11. The germline gives CDR1 SGHDT, CDR2 YYEEEE. This CDR3 spans 16 amino acids. The CDR3 here is CASSLGTGQRYNEQFF. In DNA, the CDR3 is TGTGCCAGCAGCCTGGGGACGGGACAGCGATACAATGAGCAGTTCTTC.

The chain combines TRBV10-1 with TRBJ2-2; D call uncertain. CDR1 is WNHNN and CDR2 is SYGVQD in the germline V gene (reference sequence). The V and J ends lost 10 bases and 5 bases respectively, with 11 bases between them. CDR3 length: 12 amino acids. CDR3 sequence reads: CATGWPTGELFF. CDR3 nucleotide sequence: TGCGCCACTGGATGGCCTACCGGGGAGCTGTTTTTT.

On this clonotype itself: The junction departs from the called germline gene at one end, perhaps through a read error. The chain has TRBV29-1 and TRBJ2-7; 7 bases agree with TRBD1. Germline V CDR1 and CDR2: SQVTM, ANQGSEA. This CDR3 has 14 residues. CDR3 sequence reads: CSARLRTGIYGQYF. DNA of the CDR3: TGCAGCGCCCGACTAAGGACAGGTATCTACGGGCAGTACTTC.

This chain joins TRBV27 and TRBJ1-2; D is perhaps TRBD1 (6 bases). CDR3 length: 15 residues. Germline lookup yields CDR1 MNHEY and CDR2 SMNVEV (reference sequence). V gave up 3 bases and J gave up 4 bases, with 15 bases separating them. The CDR3 DNA sequence: TGTGCCAGCAGTTTTAGTCTGGGGGCAGGCTATGGCTACACCTTC. Translated: CASSFSLGAGYGYTF.

The chain employs TRBV28 and TRBJ2-3, with no clear D. Germline V gene lookup returns CDR1 MDHEN and CDR2 SYDVKM. The CDR3 has 15 residues. V was shortened by 6 bases and J by 4 bases, with 17 bases between the two germline ends. The CDR3 region has the DNA TGTGCCAGCAGCCCACCCATGCCGCAATCAGATACGCAGTATTTT. Translation gives CASSPPMPQSDTQYF.

This clonotype was found a few times. J is TRBJ1-2 and V is TRBV5-5; D is unresolved. Germline V gene lookup returns CDR1 SGHKS and CDR2 YYEKEE (reference sequence). This CDR3 has 13 residues. Trimming shortened V by 4 bases and J by 3 bases, and 10 bases separated the two germline ends. CDR3 nucleotides: TGTGCCAGCAGCCCGGCCGGGGACTATGGCTACACCTTC. Translation gives CASSPAGDYGYTF.